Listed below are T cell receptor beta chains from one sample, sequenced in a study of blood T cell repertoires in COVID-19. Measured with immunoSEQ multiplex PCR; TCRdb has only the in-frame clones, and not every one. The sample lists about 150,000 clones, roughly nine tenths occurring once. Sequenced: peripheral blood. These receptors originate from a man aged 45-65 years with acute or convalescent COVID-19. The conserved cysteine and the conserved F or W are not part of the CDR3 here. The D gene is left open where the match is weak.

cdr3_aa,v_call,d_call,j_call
ASSLGPGQAYGYT,TRBV7-6,TRBD1,TRBJ1-2
ASSIEDSFTGELF,TRBV19,.,TRBJ2-2
ASSQDRGNYGYT,TRBV4-3,.,TRBJ1-2
ASSLGGNEYEQY,TRBV5-1,TRBD1,TRBJ2-7
ASSAQVASGKSTDTQY,TRBV10-1,TRBD2,TRBJ2-3
ASRRGAVSNEQF,TRBV5-1,.,TRBJ2-1
ASTDQRSYNEQF,TRBV28,.,TRBJ2-1
ASSLRGYTEAF,TRBV27,.,TRBJ1-1
ASSPGGGGTEAF,TRBV10-1,.,TRBJ1-1
ASSHARTYNEQF,TRBV4-2,.,TRBJ2-1
ASSLYRGANTGELF,TRBV27,TRBD1,TRBJ2-2
ASSLATANTEAF,TRBV5-5,.,TRBJ1-1
ASIRDSQTGELF,TRBV7-2,.,TRBJ2-2
SASSISGRGIYNEQF,TRBV20-1,TRBD2,TRBJ2-1
ASSFLGGPPYEQY,TRBV5-1,.,TRBJ2-7
ASSPSAGNGYNEQF,TRBV9,.,TRBJ2-1
ASSYWGDSSDTQY,TRBV27,.,TRBJ2-3
ASSLKLEETQY,TRBV11-2,.,TRBJ2-5